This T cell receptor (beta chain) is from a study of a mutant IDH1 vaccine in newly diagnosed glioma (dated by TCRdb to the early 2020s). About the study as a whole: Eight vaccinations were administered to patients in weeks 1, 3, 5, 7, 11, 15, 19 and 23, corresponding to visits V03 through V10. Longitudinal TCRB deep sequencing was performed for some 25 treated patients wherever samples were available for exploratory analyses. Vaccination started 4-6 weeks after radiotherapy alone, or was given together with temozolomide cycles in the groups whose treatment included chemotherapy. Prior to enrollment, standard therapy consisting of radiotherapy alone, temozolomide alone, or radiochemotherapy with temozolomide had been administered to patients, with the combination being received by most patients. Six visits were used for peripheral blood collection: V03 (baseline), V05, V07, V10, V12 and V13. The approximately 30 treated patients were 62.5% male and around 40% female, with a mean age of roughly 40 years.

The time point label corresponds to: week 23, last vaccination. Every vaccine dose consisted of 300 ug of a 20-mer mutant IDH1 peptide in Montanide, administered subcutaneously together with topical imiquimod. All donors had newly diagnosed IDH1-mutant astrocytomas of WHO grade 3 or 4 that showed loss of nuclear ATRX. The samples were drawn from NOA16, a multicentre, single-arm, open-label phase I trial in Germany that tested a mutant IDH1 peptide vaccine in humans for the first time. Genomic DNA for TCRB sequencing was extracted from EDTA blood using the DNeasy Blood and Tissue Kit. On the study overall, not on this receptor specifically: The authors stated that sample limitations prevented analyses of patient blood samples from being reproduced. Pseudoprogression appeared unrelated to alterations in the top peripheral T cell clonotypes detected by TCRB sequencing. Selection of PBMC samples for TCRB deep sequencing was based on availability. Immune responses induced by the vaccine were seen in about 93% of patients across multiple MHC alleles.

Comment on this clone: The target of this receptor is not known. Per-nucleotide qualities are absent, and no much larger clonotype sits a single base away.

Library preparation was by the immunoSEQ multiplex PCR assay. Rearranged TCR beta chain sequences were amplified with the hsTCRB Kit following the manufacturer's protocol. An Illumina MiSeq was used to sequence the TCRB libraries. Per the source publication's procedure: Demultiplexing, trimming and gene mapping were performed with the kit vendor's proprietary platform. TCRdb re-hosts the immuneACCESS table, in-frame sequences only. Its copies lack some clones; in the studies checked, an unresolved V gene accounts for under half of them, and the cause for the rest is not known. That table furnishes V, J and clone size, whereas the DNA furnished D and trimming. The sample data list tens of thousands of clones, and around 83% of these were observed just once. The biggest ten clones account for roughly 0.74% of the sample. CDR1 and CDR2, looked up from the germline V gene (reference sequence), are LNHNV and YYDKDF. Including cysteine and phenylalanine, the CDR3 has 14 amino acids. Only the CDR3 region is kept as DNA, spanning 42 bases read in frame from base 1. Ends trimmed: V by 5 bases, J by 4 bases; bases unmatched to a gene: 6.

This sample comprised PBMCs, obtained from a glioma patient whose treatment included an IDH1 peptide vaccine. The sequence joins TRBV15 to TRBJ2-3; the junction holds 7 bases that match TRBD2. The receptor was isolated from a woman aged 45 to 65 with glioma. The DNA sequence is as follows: TGTGCCACCAGCCTGACTAGCATCGCAGATACGCAGTATTTT. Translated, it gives CATSLTSIADTQYF. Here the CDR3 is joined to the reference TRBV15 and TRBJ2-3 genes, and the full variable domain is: DAMVIQNPRYQVTQFGKPVTLSCSQTLNHNVMYWYQQKSSQAPKLLFHYYDKDFNNEADTPDNFQSRRPNTSFCFLDIRSPGLGDTAMYLCATSLTSIADTQYFGPGTRLTVL.